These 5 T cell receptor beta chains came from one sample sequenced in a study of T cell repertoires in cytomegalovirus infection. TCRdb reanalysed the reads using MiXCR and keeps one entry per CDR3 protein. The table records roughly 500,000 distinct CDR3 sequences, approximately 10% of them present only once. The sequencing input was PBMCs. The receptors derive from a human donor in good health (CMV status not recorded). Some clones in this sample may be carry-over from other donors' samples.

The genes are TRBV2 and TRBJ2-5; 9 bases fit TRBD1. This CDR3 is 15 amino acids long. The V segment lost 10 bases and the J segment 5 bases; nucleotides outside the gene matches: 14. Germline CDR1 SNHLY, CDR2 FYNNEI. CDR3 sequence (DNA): TGTGCCATCATCTCCAAACAGGGGGCATCGGAGACCCAGTACTTC. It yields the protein CAIISKQGASETQYF.

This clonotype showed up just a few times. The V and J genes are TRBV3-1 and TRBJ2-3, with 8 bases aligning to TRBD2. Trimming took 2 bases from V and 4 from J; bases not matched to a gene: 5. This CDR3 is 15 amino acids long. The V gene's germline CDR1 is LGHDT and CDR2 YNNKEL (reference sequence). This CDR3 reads CASSQQLAEADTQYF. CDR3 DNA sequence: TGTGCCAGCAGCCAACAACTAGCGGAAGCAGATACGCAGTATTTT.

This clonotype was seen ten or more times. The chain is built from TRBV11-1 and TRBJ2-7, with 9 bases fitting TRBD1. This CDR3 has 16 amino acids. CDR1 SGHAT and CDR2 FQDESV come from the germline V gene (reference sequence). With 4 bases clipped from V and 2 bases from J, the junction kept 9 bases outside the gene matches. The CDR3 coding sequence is TGTGCCAGCAGCTGGTGGGACAGGGAGGAAGCCTACGAGCAGTACTTC. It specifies CASSWWDREEAYEQYF.

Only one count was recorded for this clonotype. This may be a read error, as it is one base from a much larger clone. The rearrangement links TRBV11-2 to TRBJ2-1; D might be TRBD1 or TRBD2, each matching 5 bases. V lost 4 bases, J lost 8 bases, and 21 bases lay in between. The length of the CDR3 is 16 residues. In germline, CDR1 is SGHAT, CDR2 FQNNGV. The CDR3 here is CASSSRPGLQGDEQFF. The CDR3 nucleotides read TGTGCCAGCAGCTCACGTCCGGGGCTGCAGGGCGATGAGCAGTTCTTC.

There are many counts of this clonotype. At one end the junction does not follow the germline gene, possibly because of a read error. This CDR3 reads CASSFGEGAEAFF. The DNA of the CDR3 is TGTGCCAGCAGCTTTGGAGAGGGGGCTGAGGCTTTCTTT. The V gene is TRBV11-3, the J gene TRBJ1-1; 7 bases agree with TRBD1. Looked up from germline, CDR1 is SGHNT and CDR2 is YENEEA. CDR3 length: 13 amino acids.